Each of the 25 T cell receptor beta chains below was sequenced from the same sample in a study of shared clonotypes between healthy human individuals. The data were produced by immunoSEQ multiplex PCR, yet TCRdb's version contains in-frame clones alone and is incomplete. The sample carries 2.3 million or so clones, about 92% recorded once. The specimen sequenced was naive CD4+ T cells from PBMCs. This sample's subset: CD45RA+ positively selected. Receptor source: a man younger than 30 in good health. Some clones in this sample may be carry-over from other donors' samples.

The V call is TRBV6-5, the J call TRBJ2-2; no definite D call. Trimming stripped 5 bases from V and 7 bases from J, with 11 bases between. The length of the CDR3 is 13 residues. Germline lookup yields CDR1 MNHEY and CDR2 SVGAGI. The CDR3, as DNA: TGTGCCAGCAGTCTAGAAATAGACGGGGAGCTGTTTTTT. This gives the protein CASSLEIDGELFF.

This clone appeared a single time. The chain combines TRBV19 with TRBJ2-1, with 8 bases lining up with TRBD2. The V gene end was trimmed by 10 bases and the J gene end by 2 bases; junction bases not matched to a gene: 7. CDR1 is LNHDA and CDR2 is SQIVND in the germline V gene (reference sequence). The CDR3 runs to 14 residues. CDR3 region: CATGWREAYNEQFF. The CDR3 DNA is TGTGCCACCGGCTGGCGGGAGGCCTACAATGAGCAGTTCTTC.

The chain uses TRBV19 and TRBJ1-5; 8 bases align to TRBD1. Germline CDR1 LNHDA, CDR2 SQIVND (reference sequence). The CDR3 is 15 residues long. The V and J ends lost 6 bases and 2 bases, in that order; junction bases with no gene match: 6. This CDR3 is CASRSGGLGNQPQHF. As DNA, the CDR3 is TGTGCCAGTAGGTCAGGGGGCCTAGGCAATCAGCCCCAGCATTTT.

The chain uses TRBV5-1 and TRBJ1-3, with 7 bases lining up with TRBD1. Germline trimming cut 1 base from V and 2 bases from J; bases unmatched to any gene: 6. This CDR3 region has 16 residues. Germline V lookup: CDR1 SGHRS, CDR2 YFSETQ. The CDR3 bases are TGCGCCAGCAGCTTGACACCCCAGGGGGCTGGAAACACCATATATTTT. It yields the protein CASSLTPQGAGNTIYF.

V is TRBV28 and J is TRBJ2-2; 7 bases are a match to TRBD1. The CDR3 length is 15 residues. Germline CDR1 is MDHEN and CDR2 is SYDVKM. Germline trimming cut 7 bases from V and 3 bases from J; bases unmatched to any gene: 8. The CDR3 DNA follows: TGTGCCAGCATCCGGGACAGTGGATACACCGGGGAGCTGTTTTTT. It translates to CASIRDSGYTGELFF.

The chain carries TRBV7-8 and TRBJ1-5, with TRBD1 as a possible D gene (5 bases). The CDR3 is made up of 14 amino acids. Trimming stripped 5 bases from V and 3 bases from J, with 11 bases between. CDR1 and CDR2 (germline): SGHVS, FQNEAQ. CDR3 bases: TGTGCCAGCAGCCGTGAGGGGATCAATCAGCCCCAGCATTTT. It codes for CASSREGINQPQHF. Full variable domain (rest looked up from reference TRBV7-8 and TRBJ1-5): GAGVSQSPRYKVAKRGQDVALRCDPISGHVSLFWYQQALGQGPEFLTYFQNEAQLDKSGLPSDRFFAERPEGSVSTLKIQRTQQEDSAVYLCASSREGINQPQHFGDGTRLSIL.

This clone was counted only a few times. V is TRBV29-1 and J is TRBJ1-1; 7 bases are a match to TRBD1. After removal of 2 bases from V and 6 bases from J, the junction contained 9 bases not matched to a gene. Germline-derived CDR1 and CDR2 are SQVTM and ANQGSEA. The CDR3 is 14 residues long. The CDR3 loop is CSVERRQGLAEAFF. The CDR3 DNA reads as TGCAGCGTTGAACGGAGACAGGGTTTGGCTGAAGCTTTCTTT.

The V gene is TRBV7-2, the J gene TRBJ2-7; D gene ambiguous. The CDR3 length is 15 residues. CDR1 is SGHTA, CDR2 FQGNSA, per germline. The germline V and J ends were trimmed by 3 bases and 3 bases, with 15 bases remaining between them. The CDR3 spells CASSLEANLYYEQYF. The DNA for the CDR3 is TGTGCCAGCAGCTTGGAAGCCAACCTTTACTACGAGCAGTACTTC.

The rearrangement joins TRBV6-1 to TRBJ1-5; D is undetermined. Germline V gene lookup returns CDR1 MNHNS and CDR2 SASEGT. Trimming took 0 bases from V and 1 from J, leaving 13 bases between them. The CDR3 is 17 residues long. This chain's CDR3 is CASSEARSGWSNQPQHF. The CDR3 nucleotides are TGTGCCAGCAGTGAAGCGAGGTCTGGATGGAGCAATCAGCCCCAGCATTTT.

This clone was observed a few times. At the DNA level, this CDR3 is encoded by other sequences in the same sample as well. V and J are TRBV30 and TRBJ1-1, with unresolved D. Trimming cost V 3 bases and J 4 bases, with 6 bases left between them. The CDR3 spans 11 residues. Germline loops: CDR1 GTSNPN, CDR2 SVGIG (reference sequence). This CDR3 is CAWSASTEAFF. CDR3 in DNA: TGTGCCTGGAGCGCAAGCACTGAAGCTTTCTTT.

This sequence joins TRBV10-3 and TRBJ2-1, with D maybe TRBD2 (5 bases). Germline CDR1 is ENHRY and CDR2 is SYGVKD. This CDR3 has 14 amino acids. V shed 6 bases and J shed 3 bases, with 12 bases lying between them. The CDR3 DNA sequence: TGTGCCATCAGGAAAACGGGGATCTACAATGAGCAGTTCTTC. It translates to CAIRKTGIYNEQFF.

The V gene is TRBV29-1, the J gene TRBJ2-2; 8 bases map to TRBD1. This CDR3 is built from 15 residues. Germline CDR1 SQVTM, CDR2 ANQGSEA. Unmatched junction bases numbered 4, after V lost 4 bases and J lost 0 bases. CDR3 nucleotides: TGCAGCGTTGGCAGGGGGCTTTCGAACACCGGGGAGCTGTTTTTT. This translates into CSVGRGLSNTGELFF.

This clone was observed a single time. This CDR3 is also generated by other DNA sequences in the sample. The CDR3 DNA reads as TGTGCCAGCAGCTTAGGTCTAGCGGCCTACAATGAGCAGTTCTTC. Translating it yields CASSLGLAAYNEQFF. This sequence joins TRBV7-2 and TRBJ2-1, with TRBD2 matching over 7 bases. This CDR3 has 15 residues. J lost 2 bases, V lost 1 base, and 2 bases had no gene match. Germline V gives CDR1 SGHTA, CDR2 FQGNSA.

CDR3 sequence (DNA): TGTGCCAGTACGAGGGGGCAGACGGTCAATACTGAAGCTTTCTTT. It is translated as CASTRGQTVNTEAFF. This chain uses TRBV19 with TRBJ1-1; 7 bases line up with TRBD1. From germline, CDR1 is LNHDA and CDR2 SQIVND (reference sequence). V lost 7 bases, J lost 5 bases, and 13 bases stayed unmatched. The CDR3 is made up of 15 amino acids.

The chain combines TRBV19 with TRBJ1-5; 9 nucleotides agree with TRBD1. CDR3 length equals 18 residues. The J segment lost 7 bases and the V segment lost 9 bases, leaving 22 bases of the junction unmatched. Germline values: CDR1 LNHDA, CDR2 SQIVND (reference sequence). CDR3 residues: CARLPPPSGTGIRQPQHF. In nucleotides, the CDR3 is TGTGCCAGACTACCACCTCCGTCCGGGACAGGGATAAGACAGCCCCAGCATTTT.

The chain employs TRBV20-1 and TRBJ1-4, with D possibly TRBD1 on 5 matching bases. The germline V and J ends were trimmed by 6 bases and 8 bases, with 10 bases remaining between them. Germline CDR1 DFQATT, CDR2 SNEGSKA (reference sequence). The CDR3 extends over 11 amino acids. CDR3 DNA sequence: TGCAGTGCAACGGGGGGGGAAAAACTGTTTTTT. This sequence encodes CSATGGEKLFF.

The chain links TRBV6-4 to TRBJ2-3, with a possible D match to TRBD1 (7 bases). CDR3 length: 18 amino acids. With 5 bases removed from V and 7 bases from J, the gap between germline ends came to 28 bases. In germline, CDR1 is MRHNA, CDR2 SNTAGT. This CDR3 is CASSPVGQGGVPLYTQYF. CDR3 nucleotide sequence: TGTGCCAGCAGTCCCGTCGGCCAGGGGGGAGTCCCTCTTTATACGCAGTATTTT.

The CDR3 DNA sequence: TGTGCCAGCAGCGGGGGGGGAACTATTCGCACAGATACGCAGTATTTT. It yields the protein CASSGGGTIRTDTQYF. This chain uses TRBV28 with TRBJ2-3, with 8 bases aligning to TRBD2. The CDR3 runs 16 residues. Germline V CDR1 and CDR2: MDHEN, SYDVKM. V dropped 6 bases and J dropped 1; count of bases not matched to a gene: 9. The full variable domain, rest sourced from reference TRBV28 and TRBJ2-3, is DVKVTQSSRYLVKRTGEKVFLECVQDMDHENMFWYRQDPGLGLRLIYFSYDVKMKEKGDIPEGYSVSREKKERFSLILESASTNQTSMYLCASSGGGTIRTDTQYFGPGTRLTVL.

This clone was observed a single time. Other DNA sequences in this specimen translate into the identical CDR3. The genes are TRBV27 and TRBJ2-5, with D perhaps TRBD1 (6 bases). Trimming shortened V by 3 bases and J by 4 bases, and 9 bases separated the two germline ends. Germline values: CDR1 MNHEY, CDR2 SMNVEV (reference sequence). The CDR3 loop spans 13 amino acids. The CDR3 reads CASSLAGVETQYF. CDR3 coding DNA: TGTGCCAGCAGTTTGGCAGGGGTAGAGACCCAGTACTTC.

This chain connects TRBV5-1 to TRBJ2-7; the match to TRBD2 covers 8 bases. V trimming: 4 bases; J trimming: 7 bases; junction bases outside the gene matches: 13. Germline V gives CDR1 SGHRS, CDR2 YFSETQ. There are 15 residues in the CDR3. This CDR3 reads CASSLIAGPPTEQYF. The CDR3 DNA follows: TGCGCCAGCAGCCTAATAGCGGGACCCCCCACTGAGCAGTACTTC.

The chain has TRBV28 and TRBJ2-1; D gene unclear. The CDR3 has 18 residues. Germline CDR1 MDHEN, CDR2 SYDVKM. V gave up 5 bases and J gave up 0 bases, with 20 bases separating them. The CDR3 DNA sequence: TGTGCCAGCAGTAGAACATGGTCCCTTCGCCCCTCCTACAATGAGCAGTTCTTC. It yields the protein CASSRTWSLRPSYNEQFF.

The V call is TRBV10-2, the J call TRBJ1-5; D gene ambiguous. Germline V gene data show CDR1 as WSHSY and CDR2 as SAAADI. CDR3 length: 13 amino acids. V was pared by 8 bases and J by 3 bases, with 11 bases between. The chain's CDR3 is CASGGLVNQPQHF. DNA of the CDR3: TGCGCCAGCGGCGGACTAGTCAATCAGCCCCAGCATTTT.

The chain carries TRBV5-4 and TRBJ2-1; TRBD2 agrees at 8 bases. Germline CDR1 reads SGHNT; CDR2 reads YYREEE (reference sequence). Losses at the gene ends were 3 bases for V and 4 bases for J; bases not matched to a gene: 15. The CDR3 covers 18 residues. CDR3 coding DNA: TGTGCCAGCAGCTCGATTATAGCGGGGCTTAATATATACAATGAGCAGTTCTTC. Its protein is CASSSIIAGLNIYNEQFF. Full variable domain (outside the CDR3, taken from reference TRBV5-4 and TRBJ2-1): ETGVTQSPTHLIKTRGQQVTLRCSSQSGHNTVSWYQQALGQGPQFIFQYYREEENGRGNFPPRFSGLQFPNYSSELNVNALELDDSALYLCASSSIIAGLNIYNEQFFGPGTRLTVL.

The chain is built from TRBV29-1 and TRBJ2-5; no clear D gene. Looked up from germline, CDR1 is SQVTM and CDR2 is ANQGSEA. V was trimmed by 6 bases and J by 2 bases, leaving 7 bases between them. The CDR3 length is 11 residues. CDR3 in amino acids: CSVQSQETQYF. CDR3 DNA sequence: TGCAGCGTGCAGAGTCAAGAGACCCAGTACTTC. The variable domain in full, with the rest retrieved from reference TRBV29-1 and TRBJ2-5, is SAVISQKPSRDICQRGTSLTIQCQVDSQVTMMFWYRQQPGQSLTLIATANQGSEATYESGFVIDKFPISRPNLTFSTLTVSNMSPEDSSIYLCSVQSQETQYFGPGTRLLVL.

CDR3: CASSPTVLFQETQYF. CDR3 nucleotide sequence: TGTGCCAGCAGCCCGACAGTCCTATTTCAAGAGACCCAGTACTTC. The chain recombines TRBV7-9 with TRBJ2-5; D is perhaps TRBD1 (5 bases). The CDR3 loop spans 15 amino acids. Germline V gene sequence: CDR1 SEHNR, CDR2 FQNEAQ (reference sequence). V was trimmed by 5 bases and J by 2 bases, leaving 15 bases between them. Full variable domain (missing parts from reference TRBV7-9 and TRBJ2-5): DTGVSQNPRHKITKRGQNVTFRCDPISEHNRLYWYRQTLGQGPEFLTYFQNEAQLEKSRLLSDRFSAERPKGSFSTLEIQRTEQGDSAMYLCASSPTVLFQETQYFGPGTRLLVL.